The present T cell receptor beta chain was sequenced within a study of T cells after yellow fever vaccination. TCRdb recomputed calls from the 5' RACE reads with MiXCR, one row per CDR3 protein. The table records approximately 90,000 distinct CDR3 sequences, 4.5% to 6% of them present only once. CDR3 size: 15 residues. The V and J ends lost 5 bases and 4 bases respectively, with 15 bases between them. CDR1 is SEHNR, CDR2 FQNEAQ, per germline (reference sequence). This clonotype was observed a few times. This clonotype originated in a man aged 18 to 29 who received the YFV17D yellow fever vaccine. Material: CD8+ T cells sorted from PBMCs, obtained 10 days after the yellow fever booster vaccination. The chain joins TRBV7-9 to TRBJ2-1; possible D gene TRBD1, 6 bases. CDR3 residues: CASSPDRSGYNEQFF. The CDR3 coding sequence is TGTGCCAGCAGCCCAGACAGGTCCGGATACAATGAGCAGTTCTTC.